This paragraph covers one TCR beta chain sequence. The CDR3 has 14 residues. The V segment lost 8 bases and the J segment 7 bases; nucleotides outside the gene matches: 10. The sample is drawn from a study of blood T cell repertoires in COVID-19. Across the whole study: Sites across the United States, Italy and Spain contributed samples from acute and convalescent COVID-19. Sources were T cells, B-cell-depleted T cells, or PBMCs; the material itself was cDNA or gDNA.

Per the authors' pipeline: Reference gene primer amplification in the assay estimated nucleated cell counts. Data came from immunoSEQ multiplex PCR; TCRdb stores just in-frame clones and leaves some out. V, J and clone size were drawn from that table, and D and trimming were deduced from the DNA. The sample has roughly 43,000 clones, over 75% seen once. This sequence was found in a woman at least 80 years old with acute or convalescent COVID-19. Sequenced input: peripheral blood. The V and J genes are TRBV23-1 and TRBJ1-2, with 10 bases matching TRBD1. TRBV23-1 is identified as an open reading frame with a role that is uncertain. The CDR3 nucleotides read TGCGCCAGCGTGAGGGACAGGGGAGTAATTGGCTACACCTTC. Translation: CASVRDRGVIGYTF.